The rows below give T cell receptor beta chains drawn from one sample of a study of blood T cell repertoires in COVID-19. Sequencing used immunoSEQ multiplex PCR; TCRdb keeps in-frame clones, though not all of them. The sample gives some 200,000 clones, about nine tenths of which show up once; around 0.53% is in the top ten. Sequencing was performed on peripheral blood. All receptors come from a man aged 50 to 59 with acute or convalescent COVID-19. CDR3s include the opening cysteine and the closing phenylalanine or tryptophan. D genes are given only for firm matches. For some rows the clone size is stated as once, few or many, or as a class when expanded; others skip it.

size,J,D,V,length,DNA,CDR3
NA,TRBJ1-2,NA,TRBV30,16,TGTGCCTGGAGAGGACAGATAACGACTACTAACTATGGCTACACCTTC,CAWRGQITTTNYGYTF
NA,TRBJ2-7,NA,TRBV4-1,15,TGCGCCAGCAGCCACGCCCGGGGAAGCTCCTACGAGCAGTACTTC,CASSHARGSSYEQYF
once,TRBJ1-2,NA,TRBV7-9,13,TGTGCCAGCAGCTTAAATGGGGGGGCTGGCTACACCTTC,CASSLNGGAGYTF
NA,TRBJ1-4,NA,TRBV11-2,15,TGTGCCAGCAGCTGGGGAGGCCAAATGAATGAAAAACTGTTTTTT,CASSWGGQMNEKLFF
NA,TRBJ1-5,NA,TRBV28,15,TGTGCCAGCACTCGGGCGGGGGGTCGGGATCAGCCCCAGCATTTT,CASTRAGGRDQPQHF
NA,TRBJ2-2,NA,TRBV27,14,TGTGCCAGCAGTTTATGGGCAGACACCGGGGAGCTGTTTTTT,CASSLWADTGELFF
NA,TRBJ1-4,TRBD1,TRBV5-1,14,TGCGCCAGCAGCCCGGGACAGGGGAGAGAAAAACTGTTTTTT,CASSPGQGREKLFF
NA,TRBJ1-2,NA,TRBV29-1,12,TGCAGCGTTGTACAGACAAACTATGGCTACACCTTC,CSVVQTNYGYTF
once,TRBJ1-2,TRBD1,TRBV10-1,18,TGCGCCAAGTTCTGCTCGCCCCCCGGGACAGCCCGGCGGTATGGCTACACCTTC,CAKFCSPPGTARRYGYTF
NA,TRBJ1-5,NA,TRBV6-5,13,TGTGCCAGCAGGGCATTTGTCAATCAGCCCCAGCATTTT,CASRAFVNQPQHF
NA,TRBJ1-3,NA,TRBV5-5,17,TGTGCCAGCAGCTTGGATCGACGGGGTTACTCTGGAAACACCATATATTTT,CASSLDRRGYSGNTIYF
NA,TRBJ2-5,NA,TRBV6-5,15,TGTGCCAGCAGTTACTCGATGGACCGGGGAGCGACCCAGTACTTC,CASSYSMDRGATQYF
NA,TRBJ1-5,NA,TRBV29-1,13,TGCAGCGTGACCGGGGAGGGTGGACAGCCCCAGCATTTT,CSVTGEGGQPQHF
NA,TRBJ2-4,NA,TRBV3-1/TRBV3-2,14,TGTGCCAGCAGCCCCATAGGGGGGGAAAACATTCAGTACTTC,CASSPIGGENIQYF
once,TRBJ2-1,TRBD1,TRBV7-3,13,TGTGCCAGCAGCACGAAACAGGGGAATGGGCAGTTCTTC,CASSTKQGNGQFF
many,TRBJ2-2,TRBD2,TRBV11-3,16,TGTGCCAGCAGCTCGGCGCGGGGGGAGGGCACCGGGGAGCTGTTTTTT,CASSSARGEGTGELFF
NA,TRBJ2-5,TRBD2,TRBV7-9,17,TGTGCCAGCAGCTTAGCATCACTAGCGGGGGGCACAGAGACCCAGTACTTC,CASSLASLAGGTETQYF
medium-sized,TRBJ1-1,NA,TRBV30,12,TGTGCCTGGGGGAGCACCGGCACTGAAGCTTTCTTT,CAWGSTGTEAFF
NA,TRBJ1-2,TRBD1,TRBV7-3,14,TGTGCCAGCAGCTTCGGACAGGGGAAGGGAGGCTACACCTTC,CASSFGQGKGGYTF
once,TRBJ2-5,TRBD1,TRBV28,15,TGTGCCAGCAGTCGAACGGGACAGAACAAAGAGACCCAGTACTTC,CASSRTGQNKETQYF
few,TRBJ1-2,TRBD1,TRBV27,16,TGTGCCAGCAGTTTATCGAACGACAGGGGTGTCTATGGCTACACCTTC,CASSLSNDRGVYGYTF
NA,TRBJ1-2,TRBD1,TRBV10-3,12,TGTGCCATCACCGGGACAGGTCATGGCTACACCTTC,CAITGTGHGYTF
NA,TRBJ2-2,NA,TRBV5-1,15,TGCGCCAGCAGCTTGAATCCGGGTAGCACCGGGGAGCTGTTTTTT,CASSLNPGSTGELFF
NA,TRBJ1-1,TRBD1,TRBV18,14,TGTGCCAGCTCACTACAGGACAGGGACACTGAAGCTTTCTTT,CASSLQDRDTEAFF
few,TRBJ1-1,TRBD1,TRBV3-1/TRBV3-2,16,TGTGCCAGCAGCCAACGAAGGACAGGTCTAAACACTGAAGCTTTCTTT,CASSQRRTGLNTEAFF
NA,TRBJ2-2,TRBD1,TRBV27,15,TGTGCCAGCAGTTCGACAGGGGGCTTGGGCGGGGAGCTGTTTTTT,CASSSTGGLGGELFF
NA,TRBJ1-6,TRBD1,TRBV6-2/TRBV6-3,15,TGTGCCAGCAGCATACAGGGGCAATATAATTCACCCCTCCACTTT,CASSIQGQYNSPLHF
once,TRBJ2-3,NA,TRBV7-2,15,TGTGCCAGCAGCTTAGGCGGGGCCGCCACAGATACGCAGTATTTT,CASSLGGAATDTQYF
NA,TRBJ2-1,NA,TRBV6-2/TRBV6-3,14,TGTGCCAGCAGTTACGACAGGCTTTTGAATGAGCAGTTCTTC,CASSYDRLLNEQFF
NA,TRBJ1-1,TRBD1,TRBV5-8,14,TGTGCCAGCAGCCGGGACAGGGGGAACACTGAAGCTTTCTTT,CASSRDRGNTEAFF
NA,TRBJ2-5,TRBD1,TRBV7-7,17,TGTGCTAGCAGCTTAGCGTTTGGGACAGGGTGGGAGGAGACCCAGTACTTC,CASSLAFGTGWEETQYF
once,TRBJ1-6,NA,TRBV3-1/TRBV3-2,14,TGTGCCAGCAGCCAAGATCCCGTTTATTCACCCCTCCACTTT,CASSQDPVYSPLHF
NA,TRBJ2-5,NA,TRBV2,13,TGTGCCAGCACGCGGACGGGGCAAGAGACCCAGTACTTC,CASTRTGQETQYF
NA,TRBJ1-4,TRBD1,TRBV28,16,TGTGCCAGCAGTCTCATAGGACAGGGCACTAATGAAAAACTGTTTTTT,CASSLIGQGTNEKLFF
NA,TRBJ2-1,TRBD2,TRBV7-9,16,TGTGCCAGCAGCTTAGAGGGCTCTCCCCTAGCGGGTGAGCAGTTCTTC,CASSLEGSPLAGEQFF
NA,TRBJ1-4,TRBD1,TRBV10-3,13,TGTGCCATCAGCCAGACAGGGGAGGAAAAACTGTTTTTT,CAISQTGEEKLFF
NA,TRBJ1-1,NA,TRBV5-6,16,TGTGCCAGCAGCTTGGCCCTGGCGGTCGGGAACACTGAAGCTTTCTTT,CASSLALAVGNTEAFF